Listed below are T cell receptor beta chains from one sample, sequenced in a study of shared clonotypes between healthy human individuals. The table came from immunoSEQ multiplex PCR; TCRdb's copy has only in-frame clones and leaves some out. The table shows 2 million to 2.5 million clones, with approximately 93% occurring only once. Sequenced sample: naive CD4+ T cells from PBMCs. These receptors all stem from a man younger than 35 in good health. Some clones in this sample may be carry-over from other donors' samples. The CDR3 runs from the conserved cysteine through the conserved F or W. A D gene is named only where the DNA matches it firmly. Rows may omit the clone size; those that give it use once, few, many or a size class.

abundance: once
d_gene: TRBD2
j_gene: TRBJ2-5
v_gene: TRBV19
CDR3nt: TGTGCCAGTAGTATAGGGCTAGCGGGAGTAGGTGAGACCCAGTACTTC
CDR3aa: CASSIGLAGVGETQYF

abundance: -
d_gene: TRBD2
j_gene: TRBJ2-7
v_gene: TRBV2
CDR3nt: TGTGCCAGCACACATTACCCGGGACTAGCGGACTACGAGCAGTACTTC
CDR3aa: CASTHYPGLADYEQYF

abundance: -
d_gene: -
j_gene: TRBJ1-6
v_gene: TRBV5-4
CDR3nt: TGTGCCAGCAGCTTGCCGGAAGGAGATAATTCACCCCTCCACTTT
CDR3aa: CASSLPEGDNSPLHF

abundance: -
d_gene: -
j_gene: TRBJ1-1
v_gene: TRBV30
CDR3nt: TGTGCCTGGGCCACCGGGGGAGGGCGGGCTTTCTTT
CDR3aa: CAWATGGGRAFF

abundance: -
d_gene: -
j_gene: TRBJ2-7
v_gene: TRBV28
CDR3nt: TGTGCCACCGCGGGGACCGAGCAGTACTTC
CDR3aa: CATAGTEQYF

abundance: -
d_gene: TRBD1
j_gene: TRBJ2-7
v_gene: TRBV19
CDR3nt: TGTGCCAGTAGCGAGGACAGGGGTCGGTTCGGGCAGTACTTC
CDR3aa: CASSEDRGRFGQYF

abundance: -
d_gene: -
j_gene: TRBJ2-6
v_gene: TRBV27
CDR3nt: TGTGCCAGCAGTTTATCGACGGGCAGGAGTTCTGGGGCCAACGTCCTGACTTTC
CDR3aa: CASSLSTGRSSGANVLTF

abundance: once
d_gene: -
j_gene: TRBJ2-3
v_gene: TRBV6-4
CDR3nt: TGTGCCAGCAGTGACTGGCGGGATGAAGATACGCAGTATTTT
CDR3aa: CASSDWRDEDTQYF

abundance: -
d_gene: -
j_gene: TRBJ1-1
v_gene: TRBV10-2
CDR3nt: TGCGCCAGCAGTCTACGGAACCTGATGAACACTGAAGCTTTCTTT
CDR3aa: CASSLRNLMNTEAFF

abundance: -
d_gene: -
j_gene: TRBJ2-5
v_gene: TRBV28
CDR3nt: TGTGCCAGCAGTCCCGGGGATGGGGGAGAGGGCCAAGAGACCCAGTACTTC
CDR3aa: CASSPGDGGEGQETQYF

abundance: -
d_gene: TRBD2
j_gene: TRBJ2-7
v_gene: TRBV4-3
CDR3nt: TGCGCCAGCAGCCCATTCTATTTAGCGGGAGGGCCCTACGAGCAGTACTTC
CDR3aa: CASSPFYLAGGPYEQYF

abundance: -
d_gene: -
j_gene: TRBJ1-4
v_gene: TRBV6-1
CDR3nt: TGTGCCAGCCATCCTGACGCAACTAATGAAAAACTGTTTTTT
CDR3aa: CASHPDATNEKLFF

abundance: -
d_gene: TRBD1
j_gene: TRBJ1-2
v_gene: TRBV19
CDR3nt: TGTGCCAGTAGTATGTGGACAGGGGGCACCTATGGCTACACCTTC
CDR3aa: CASSMWTGGTYGYTF

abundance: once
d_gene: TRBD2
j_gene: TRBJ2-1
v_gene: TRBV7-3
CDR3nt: TGTGCCAGCAGCCTACTAGCGGGAGCAACCTACAATGAGCAGTTCTTC
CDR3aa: CASSLLAGATYNEQFF

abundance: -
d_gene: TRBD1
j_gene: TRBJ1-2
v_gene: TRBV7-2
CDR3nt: TGTGCCAGCAGCTTACCGGCAGGGGGCCTGGGCTACACCTTC
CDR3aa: CASSLPAGGLGYTF

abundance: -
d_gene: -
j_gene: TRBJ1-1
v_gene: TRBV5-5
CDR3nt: TGTGCCAGCAGCTTGCGCGTCTGGGGCACTGAAGCTTTCTTT
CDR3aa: CASSLRVWGTEAFF

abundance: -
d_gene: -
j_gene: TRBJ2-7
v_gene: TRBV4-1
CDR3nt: TGCGCCAGCAGCCAGCCGGCGGGGAACTCCTACGAGCAGTACTTC
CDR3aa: CASSQPAGNSYEQYF

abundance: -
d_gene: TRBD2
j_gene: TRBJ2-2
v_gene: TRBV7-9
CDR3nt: TGTGCCAGCAGCACGGGACTAGCGGGAGGGCAGACCGGGGAGCTGTTTTTT
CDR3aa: CASSTGLAGGQTGELFF

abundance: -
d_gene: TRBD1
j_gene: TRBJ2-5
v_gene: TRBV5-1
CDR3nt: TGCGCCAGCAGCCGGACAGGGACGGGGCGAGGGGAGACCCAGTACTTC
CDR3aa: CASSRTGTGRGETQYF

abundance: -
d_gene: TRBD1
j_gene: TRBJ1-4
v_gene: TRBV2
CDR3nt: TGTGCCAGCAGCGAAAGGACAGGGGGCGGAAAACTGTTTTTT
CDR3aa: CASSERTGGGKLFF

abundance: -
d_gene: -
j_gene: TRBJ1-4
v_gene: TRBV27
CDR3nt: TGTGCCAGCAGCCAATCTTCCAGATCTAATGAAAAACTGTTTTTT
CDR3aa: CASSQSSRSNEKLFF

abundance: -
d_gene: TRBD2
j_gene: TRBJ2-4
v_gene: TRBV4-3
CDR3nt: TGCGCCAGCAGCCAAGGGCTGGCGGGAGGGGCGGACAAAAACATTCAGTACTTC
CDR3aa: CASSQGLAGGADKNIQYF

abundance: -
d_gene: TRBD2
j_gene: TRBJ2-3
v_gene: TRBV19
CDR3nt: TGTGCCAGTACGGACGGGAGGGCCACAGATACGCAGTATTTT
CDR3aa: CASTDGRATDTQYF

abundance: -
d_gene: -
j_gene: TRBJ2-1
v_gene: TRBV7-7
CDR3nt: TGTGCCAGCAGCTCTTCGAGCTCCTACAATGAGCAGTTCTTC
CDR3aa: CASSSSSSYNEQFF

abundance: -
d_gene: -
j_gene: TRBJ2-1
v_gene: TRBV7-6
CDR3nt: TGTGCCAGCAGCTCAGAGCTTATCTACAATGAGCAGTTCTTC
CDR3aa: CASSSELIYNEQFF

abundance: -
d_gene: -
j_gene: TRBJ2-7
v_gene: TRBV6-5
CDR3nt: TGTGCCAGCAGTTACTCGTTGGCTAGCCCGACCTACGAGCAGTACTTC
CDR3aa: CASSYSLASPTYEQYF

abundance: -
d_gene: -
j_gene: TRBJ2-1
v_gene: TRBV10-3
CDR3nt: TGTGCCATCAGTGTGAGGGGGGATGAGCAGTTCTTC
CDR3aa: CAISVRGDEQFF

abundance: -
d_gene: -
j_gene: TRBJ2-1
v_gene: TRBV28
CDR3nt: TGTGCCAGCAGTCCTCGGGACTCCAATGAGCAGTTCTTC
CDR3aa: CASSPRDSNEQFF

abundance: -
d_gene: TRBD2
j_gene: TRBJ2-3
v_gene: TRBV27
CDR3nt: TGTGCCAGCAGTTCCCCCCGGGGCGGGAGGGGTGGAACAGATACGCAGTATTTT
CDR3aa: CASSSPRGGRGGTDTQYF

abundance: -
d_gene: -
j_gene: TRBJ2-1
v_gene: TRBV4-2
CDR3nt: TGTGCCAGCAGCGCTGAGACTAGGTCCAATGAGCAGTTCTTC
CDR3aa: CASSAETRSNEQFF

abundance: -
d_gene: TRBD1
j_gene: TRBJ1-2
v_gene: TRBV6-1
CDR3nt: TGTGCCAGCAGCCGCGACAGGGTGGGTGGCTACACCTTC
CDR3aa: CASSRDRVGGYTF

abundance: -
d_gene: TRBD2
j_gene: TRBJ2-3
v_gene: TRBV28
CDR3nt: TGTGCCAGCAGCCCCGACTTCCGACTAGCGGGATTAGGCACAGATACGCAGTATTTT
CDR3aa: CASSPDFRLAGLGTDTQYF

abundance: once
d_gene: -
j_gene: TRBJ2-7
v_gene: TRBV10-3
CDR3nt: TGTGCCATCAGGGATTCCCCCTCCTACGAGCAGTACTTC
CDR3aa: CAIRDSPSYEQYF

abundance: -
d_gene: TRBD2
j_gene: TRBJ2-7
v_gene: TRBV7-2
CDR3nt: TGTGCCAGCAGCCTAGCGGGGGCAAGGGAGCAGTACTTC
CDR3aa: CASSLAGAREQYF

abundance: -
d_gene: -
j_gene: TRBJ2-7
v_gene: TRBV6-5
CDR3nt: TGTGCCAGCAGTTATCAGCAGGGGGGAGCCTACGAGCAGTACTTC
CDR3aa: CASSYQQGGAYEQYF

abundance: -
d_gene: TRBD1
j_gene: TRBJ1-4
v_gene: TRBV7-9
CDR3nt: TGTGCCAGCAGCTTTTCCATGGGACAGGGGTACGAAAAACTGTTTTTT
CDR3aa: CASSFSMGQGYEKLFF

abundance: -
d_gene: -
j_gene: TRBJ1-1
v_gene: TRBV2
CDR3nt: TGTGCCAGCAACGTAGGTGGCACTGAAGCTTTCTTT
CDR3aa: CASNVGGTEAFF

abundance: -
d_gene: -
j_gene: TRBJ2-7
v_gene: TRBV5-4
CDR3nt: TGTGCCAGCAGCTTGTACAGGGGAGGTTACGAGCAGTACTTC
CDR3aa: CASSLYRGGYEQYF

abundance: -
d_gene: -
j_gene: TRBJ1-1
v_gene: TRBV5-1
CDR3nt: TGCGCCAGCAGCTTGGGAACATCCTGGACACTCAACCCTGAAGCTTTCTTT
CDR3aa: CASSLGTSWTLNPEAFF

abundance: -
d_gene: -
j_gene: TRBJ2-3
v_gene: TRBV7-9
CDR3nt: TGTGCCAGCAACTCCGTAGGGGGAGATACGCAGTATTTT
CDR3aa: CASNSVGGDTQYF

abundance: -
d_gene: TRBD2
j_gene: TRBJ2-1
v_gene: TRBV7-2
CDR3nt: TGTGCCAGCAGCGGGACTAGCGGGAGGGACCAGTTCTTC
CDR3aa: CASSGTSGRDQFF

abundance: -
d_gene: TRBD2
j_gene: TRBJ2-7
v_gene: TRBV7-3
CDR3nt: TGTGCCAGCAGCTTAATTGGCCTAGCGGGAGCGGAGGAGCAGTACTTC
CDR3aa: CASSLIGLAGAEEQYF

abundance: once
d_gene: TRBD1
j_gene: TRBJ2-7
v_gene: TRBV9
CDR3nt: TGTGCCAGCAGCGGTAAGACAGGGAGCGAGCAGTACTTC
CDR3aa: CASSGKTGSEQYF

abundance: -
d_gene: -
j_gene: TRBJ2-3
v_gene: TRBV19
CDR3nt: TGTGCCAGTAGTAAGGATGCGCTCACAGATACGCAGTATTTT
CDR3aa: CASSKDALTDTQYF

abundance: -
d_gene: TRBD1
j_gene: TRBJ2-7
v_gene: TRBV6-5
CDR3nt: TGTGCCAGCAGGGGAACCAGGGGGCGCGATTACGAGCAGTACTTC
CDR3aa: CASRGTRGRDYEQYF

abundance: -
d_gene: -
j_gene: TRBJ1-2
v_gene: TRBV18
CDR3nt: TGTGCCAGCTCACCGGCCCAGGGATACTATGGCTACACCTTC
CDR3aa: CASSPAQGYYGYTF

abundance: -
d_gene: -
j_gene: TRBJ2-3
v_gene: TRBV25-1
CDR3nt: TGTGCCAGCAGTGCAGGTACAGATACGCAGTATTTT
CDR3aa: CASSAGTDTQYF

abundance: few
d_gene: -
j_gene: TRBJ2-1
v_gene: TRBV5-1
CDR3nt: TGCGCCAGCAGCTTGGCTAGCAATGAGCAGTTCTTC
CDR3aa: CASSLASNEQFF

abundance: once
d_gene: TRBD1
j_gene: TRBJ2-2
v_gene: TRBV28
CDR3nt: TGTGCCAGCAGGCCACCACAGGGGGCAGGGGGGGCCGGGGAGCTGTTTTTT
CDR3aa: CASRPPQGAGGAGELFF

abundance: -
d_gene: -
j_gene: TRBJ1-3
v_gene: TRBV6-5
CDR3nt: TGTGCCACCAGGACCTCTGGAAACACCATATATTTT
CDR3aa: CATRTSGNTIYF

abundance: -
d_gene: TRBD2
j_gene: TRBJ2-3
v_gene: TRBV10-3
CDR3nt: TGTGCCATCAGTGAGTCGGGGAGGGGAGCAGATACGCAGTATTTT
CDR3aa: CAISESGRGADTQYF

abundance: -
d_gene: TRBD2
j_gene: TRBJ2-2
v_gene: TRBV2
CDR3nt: TGTGCCAGCAGTACTAGCGGGAGGACCACCGGGGAGCTGTTTTTT
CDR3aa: CASSTSGRTTGELFF

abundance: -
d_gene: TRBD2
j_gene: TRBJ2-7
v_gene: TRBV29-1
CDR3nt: TGCAGCGTCCACGAAGGTAGCGGGAGCAGCTACGAGCAGTACTTC
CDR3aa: CSVHEGSGSSYEQYF

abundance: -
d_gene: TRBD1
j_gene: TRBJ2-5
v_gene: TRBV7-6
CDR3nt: TGTGCCAGCAGCCGACGTTGGCAGGGGGCAGGGGAGACCCAGTACTTC
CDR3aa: CASSRRWQGAGETQYF

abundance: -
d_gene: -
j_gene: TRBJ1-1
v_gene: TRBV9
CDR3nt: TGTGCCAGCAGCGTAGAAGTTAATGAGAACACTGAAGCTTTCTTT
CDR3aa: CASSVEVNENTEAFF

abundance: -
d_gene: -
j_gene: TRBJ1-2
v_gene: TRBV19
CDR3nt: TGTGCCAGTAAACGGGGGGGGCCATATGGCTACACCTTC
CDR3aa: CASKRGGPYGYTF

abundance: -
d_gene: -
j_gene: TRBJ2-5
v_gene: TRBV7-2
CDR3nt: TGTGCCAGCAGTCTAGTGCGGGATATGCGAGAGACCCAGTACTTC
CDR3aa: CASSLVRDMRETQYF